This T cell receptor (beta chain) comes out of a study of T-cell reconstitution after alpha-beta-depleted transplantation in children. The CDR3 is 15 residues long. Germline V gives CDR1 MDHEN, CDR2 SYDVKM. Trimming at V came to 4 bases and at J to 8 bases, leaving 9 bases not matched to a gene. It was with unique molecular identifiers that the TCRbeta library was prepared. TCRdb processed the PCR reads anew with MiXCR; each CDR3 protein has one entry. The repertoire holds about 610,000 distinct CDR3 sequences, with roughly a tenth as singletons. This clonotype was recorded many times. The source is a human donor who donated a stem cell graft to a child with acute myeloid leukemia. This specimen was PBMCs from the stem cell graft donor, taken from the stem cell graft. The chain is built from TRBV28 and TRBJ2-1; 9 bases line up with TRBD1. CDR3 sequence (DNA): TGTGCCAGCAGTTCCCCGGGACAGGGAGGACATGAGCAGTTCTTC. Amino acids: CASSSPGQGGHEQFF.